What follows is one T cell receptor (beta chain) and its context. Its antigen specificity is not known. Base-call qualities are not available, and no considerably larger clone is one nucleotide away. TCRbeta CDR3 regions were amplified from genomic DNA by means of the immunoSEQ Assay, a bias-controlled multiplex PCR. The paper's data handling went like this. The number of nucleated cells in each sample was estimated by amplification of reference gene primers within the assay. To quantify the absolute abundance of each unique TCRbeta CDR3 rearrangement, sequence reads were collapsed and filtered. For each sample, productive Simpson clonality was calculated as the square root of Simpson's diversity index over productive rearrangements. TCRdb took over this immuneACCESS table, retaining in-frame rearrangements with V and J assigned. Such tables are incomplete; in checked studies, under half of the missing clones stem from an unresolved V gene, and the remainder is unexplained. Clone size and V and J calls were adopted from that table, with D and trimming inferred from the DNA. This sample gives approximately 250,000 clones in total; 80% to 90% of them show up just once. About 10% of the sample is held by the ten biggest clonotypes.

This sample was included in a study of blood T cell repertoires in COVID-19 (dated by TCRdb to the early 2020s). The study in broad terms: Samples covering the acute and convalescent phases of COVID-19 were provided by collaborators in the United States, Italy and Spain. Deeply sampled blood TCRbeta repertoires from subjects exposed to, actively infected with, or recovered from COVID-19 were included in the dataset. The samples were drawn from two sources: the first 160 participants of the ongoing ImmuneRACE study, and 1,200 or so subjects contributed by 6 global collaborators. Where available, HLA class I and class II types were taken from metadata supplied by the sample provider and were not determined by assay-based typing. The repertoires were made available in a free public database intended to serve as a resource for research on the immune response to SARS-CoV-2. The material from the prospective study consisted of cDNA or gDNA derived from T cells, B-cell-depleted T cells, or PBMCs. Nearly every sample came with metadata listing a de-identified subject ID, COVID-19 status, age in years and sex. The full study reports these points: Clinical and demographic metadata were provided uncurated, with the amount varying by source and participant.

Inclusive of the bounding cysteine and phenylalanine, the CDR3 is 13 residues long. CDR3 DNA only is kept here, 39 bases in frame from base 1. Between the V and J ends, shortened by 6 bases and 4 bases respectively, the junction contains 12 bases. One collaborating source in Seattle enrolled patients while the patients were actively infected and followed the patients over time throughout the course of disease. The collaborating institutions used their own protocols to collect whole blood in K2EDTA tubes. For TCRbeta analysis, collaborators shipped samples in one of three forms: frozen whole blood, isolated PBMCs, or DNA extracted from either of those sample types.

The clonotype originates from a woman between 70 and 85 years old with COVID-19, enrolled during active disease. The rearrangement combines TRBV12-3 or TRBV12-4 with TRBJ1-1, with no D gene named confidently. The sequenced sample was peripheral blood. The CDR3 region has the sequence CASSLRSGTEAFF. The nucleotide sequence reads TGTGCCAGCAGCTTGCGGTCCGGCACTGAAGCTTTCTTT.